This T cell receptor beta chain was captured in a study of blood T cell repertoires in COVID-19. Study information: Samples came from the United States, Italy and Spain, spanning acute and convalescent COVID-19.

Authors' processing steps: How many nucleated cells were present was estimated from reference gene primer amplification. The assay was immunoSEQ multiplex PCR, and TCRdb's table has in-frame clones only and misses some. That table furnishes V, J and clone size, whereas the DNA furnished D and trimming. The table records 150,000 to 200,000 clones, more than 75% of them present only once. Seattle's enrolled individuals joined amid active infection and were then monitored longitudinally. The receptor was isolated from a person aged 65 to 85 with COVID-19, enrolled during active disease. Sequenced material: peripheral blood.

The CDR3 nucleotides read TGTGCCAGCAGTTTACCAGGGGGCTATGGCTACACCTTC. Its protein is CASSLPGGYGYTF. The chain carries TRBV12-3 or TRBV12-4 and TRBJ1-2; 7 bases are shared with TRBD1. V shed 2 bases, J shed 4 bases, and the junction held 1 base outside the gene matches. The CDR3 is 13 residues long.